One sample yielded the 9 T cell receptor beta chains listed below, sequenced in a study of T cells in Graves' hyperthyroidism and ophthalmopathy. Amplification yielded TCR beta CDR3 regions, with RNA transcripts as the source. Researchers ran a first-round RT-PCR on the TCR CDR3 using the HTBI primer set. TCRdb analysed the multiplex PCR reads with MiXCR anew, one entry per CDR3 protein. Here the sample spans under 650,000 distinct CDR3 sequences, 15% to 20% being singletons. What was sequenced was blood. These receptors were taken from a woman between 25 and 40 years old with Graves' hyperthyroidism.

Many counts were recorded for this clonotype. CDR3 bases: TGTGCCACCAGTGATTCAGGAGGCAATCAGCCCCAGCATTTT. Its protein is CATSDSGGNQPQHF. The rearrangement uses TRBV24-1 and TRBJ1-5; no definite D call. V gave up 2 bases and J gave up 2 bases, with 6 bases separating them. This CDR3 spans 14 amino acids. Germline CDR1 is KGHDR and CDR2 is SFDVKD.

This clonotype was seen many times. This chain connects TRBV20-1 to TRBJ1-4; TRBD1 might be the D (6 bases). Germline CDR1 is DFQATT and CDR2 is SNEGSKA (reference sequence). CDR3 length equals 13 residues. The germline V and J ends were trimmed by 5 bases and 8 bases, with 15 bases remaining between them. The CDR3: CSAEYSGGEKLFF. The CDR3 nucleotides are TGCAGTGCTGAGTACAGTGGGGGCGAAAAACTGTTTTTT.

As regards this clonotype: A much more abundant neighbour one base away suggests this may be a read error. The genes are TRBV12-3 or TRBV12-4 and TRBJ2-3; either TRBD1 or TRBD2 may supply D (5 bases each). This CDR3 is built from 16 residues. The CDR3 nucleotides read TGTGCCAGCAGTTCGGGGCCCAGAGGAAGCACAGATGCGCAGTATTTT. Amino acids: CASSSGPRGSTDAQYF.

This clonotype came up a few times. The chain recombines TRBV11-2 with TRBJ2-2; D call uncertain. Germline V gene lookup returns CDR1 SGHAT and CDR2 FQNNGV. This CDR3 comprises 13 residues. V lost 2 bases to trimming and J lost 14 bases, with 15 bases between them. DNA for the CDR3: TGTGCCAGCAGCTTAAGGGCCAGCAAGGGACTGTTTTTT. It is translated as CASSLRASKGLFF.

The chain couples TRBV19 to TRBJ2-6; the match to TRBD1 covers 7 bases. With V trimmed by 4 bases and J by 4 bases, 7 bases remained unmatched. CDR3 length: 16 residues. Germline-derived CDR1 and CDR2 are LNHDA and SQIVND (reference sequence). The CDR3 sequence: CASSRQGGIGANVLTF. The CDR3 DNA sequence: TGTGCCAGTAGTAGACAGGGTGGGATCGGGGCCAACGTCCTGACTTTC.

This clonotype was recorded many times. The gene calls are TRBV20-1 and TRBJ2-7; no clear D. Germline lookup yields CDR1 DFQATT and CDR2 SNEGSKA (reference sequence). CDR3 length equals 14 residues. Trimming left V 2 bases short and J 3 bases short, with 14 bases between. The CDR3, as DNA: TGCAGTGCTAGAATGGCGGACCGTGGCTACGAGCAGTACTTC. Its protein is CSARMADRGYEQYF.

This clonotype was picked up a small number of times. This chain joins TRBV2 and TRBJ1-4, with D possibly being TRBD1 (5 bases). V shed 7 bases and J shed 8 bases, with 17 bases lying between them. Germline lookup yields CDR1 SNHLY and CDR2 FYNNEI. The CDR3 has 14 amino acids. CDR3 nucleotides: TGTGCCAGCACGGCCGGGGGTTGGGGCGAAAAACTGTTTTTT. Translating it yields CASTAGGWGEKLFF.

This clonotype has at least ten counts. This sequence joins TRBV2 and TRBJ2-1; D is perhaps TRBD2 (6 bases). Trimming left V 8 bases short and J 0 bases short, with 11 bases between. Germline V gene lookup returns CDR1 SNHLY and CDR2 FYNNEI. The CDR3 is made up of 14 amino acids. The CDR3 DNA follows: TGTGCCAGCGGGGACTCCTCCTCCTACAATGAGCAGTTCTTC. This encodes CASGDSSSYNEQFF.

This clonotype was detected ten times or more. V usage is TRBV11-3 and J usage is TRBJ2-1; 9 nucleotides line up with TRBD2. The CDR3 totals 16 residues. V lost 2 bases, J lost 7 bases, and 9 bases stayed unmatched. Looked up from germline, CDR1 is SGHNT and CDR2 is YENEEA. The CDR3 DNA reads TGTGCCAGCAGCTTATCTGTGACTAGCGGCCAGAATGAGCAGTTCTTC. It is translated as CASSLSVTSGQNEQFF.